This T cell receptor (beta chain) was retrieved from a study of blood T cells in healthy people across ages (dated by TCRdb to about 2015). Notes on the research overall: In model experiments, template switching captured about one uniquely barcoded TCR beta cDNA molecule for every two T cells. The study measured age-related changes in TCR beta repertoire diversity using deep sequencing normalized with unique cDNA molecular identifiers. The donors were split into four age groups: young (average 16 years), middle-aged (about 40), aged (approximately 60) and long-lived (under 85). To avoid experimental bias, donors of different ages were distributed randomly across sequencing lanes. Using the same blood draw, the study looked at two additional independent replicas of 1 million unique cDNA reads for two donors, one aged 18 to 29 and the other aged 80 or older. The investigation overall reported the following: A strong correlation was found between observed TCR beta diversity and the percentage of naive T cells measured by flow cytometry. Observed TCR beta diversity per million T cells fell roughly linearly with age, and a significant reduction was already apparent by age approximately 41. The CMV infection status of donors was not known, potentially confounding age-related changes in expanded clonotypes. Since profiling was done on bulk unsorted PBMCs, naive and antigen-experienced compartments could not be conclusively compared. The long-lived group showed more naive CD4+ T cells, fewer expanded clones and increased TCR diversity than the aged group, suggesting age selection. Total diversity estimates from one million sequenced T cells were considered lower bounds and underestimates.

To note about this clonotype: There is no known antigen for this receptor. No base-level quality is on record; no much larger clone is a single base apart.

For this chain, trimming is 5 bases at the V end and 5 bases at the J end, and the number of junction bases without a gene match is 5. CDR1 and CDR2, per the germline V gene, are MRHNA and SNTAGT. The CDR3, from cysteine to phenylalanine, totals 14 residues. Left in the record is the CDR3 DNA by itself, 42 bases read in frame from the first base. Library prep was done by 5' RACE. These reads were obtained on an Illumina HiSeq 2500. A second 7 to 11 cycle PCR used a sample-barcoded 5' primer and a J-beta primer mix. Each TCR beta cDNA molecule received a unique molecular identifier from a template-switch 5' adaptor carrying 12 random nucleotides. Each sample yielded at least 3 million CDR3-containing paired-end reads. First-strand cDNA synthesis was performed from all RNA using the Mint cDNA synthesis kit, with priming by a TRBC-specific oligonucleotide. After uracil-DNA glycosylase treatment, a first 18-cycle PCR used universal primers M1SS and BC2_uni_R on all cDNA. Processing in the source paper ran as follows. For normalization, 1 million high-quality reads, each with a distinct molecular identifier, were randomly selected from each sample. Reads with shared molecular identifiers were discarded instead of being binned into consensus sequences. MiTCR, with a Q25 quality threshold and the strictest error-elimination algorithm, was used for CDR3 identification, clonotype clustering and error correction. A nonparametric unseen species model with Euler transformation was used to estimate a lower bound on total TCR beta diversity. Through fastp at Q25 and MiXCR, TCRdb rebuilt clones from the public reads, retaining in-frame beta chains. Entries are consolidated by CDR3 protein sequence, retaining the most common genes and DNA. These V and J calls rely on TCRdb rather than the paper's analysis. This sample has roughly 860,000 distinct CDR3 sequences in its table, and approximately 67% of those were observed once. Together, the top ten hold 25% to 30% of the sample.

The approximately 39 donors, aged roughly 6 to 95 years, were systemically healthy Caucasian individuals from Russia. Each donor gave ten milliliters of peripheral blood, drawn into EDTA-treated Vacutainer tubes. Ficoll-Paque density-gradient centrifugation was used to isolate PBMCs, with at least 7 million obtained per sample. Trizol reagent was used to extract total RNA from PBMCs, with at least 5.5 micrograms per sample. The percentages of naive CD45RAhigh/CD27high T cells were determined by flow cytometry on a PBMC aliquot from every donor. The TCR comes from a young man in good health. The rearrangement combines TRBV6-4 with TRBJ2-1; 8 bases in the junction line up with TRBD2. The sequenced material came from blood. The sequence in DNA is TGTGCCAGCAGTACGGGGGGGGCCAACAATGAGCAGTTCTTC. This sequence encodes CASSTGGANNEQFF.